This T cell receptor (beta chain) was profiled in a study of blood T cell repertoires in COVID-19. Study at large: Some COVID-19 samples were acute and others convalescent; all came from the United States, Italy and Spain. Nucleic acid was either cDNA or gDNA, and it came from T cells, B-cell-depleted T cells, or PBMCs.

In the original analysis: Amplification from reference gene primers served as the basis for estimated nucleated cell counts. TCRdb's table, derived via immunoSEQ multiplex PCR, lists solely in-frame clones and lacks some. D and trimming were read from the DNA, whereas the V and J calls and clone size are those reported in that table. The profile covers 240,000 or so clones, with about four fifths appearing a single time and around 2% taken by the ten largest. Trimming cost V 5 bases and J 6 bases; bases outside gene matches: 10. CDR3 size: 14 residues. Germline V gene data show CDR1 as SEHNR and CDR2 as FQNEAQ (reference sequence).

This chain uses TRBV7-9 with TRBJ2-7; TRBD1 aligns across 7 bases. The source is a man aged 25 to 40 who had recovered from COVID-19. The sample taken for sequencing was peripheral blood. The CDR3 coding sequence is TGTGCCAGCAGCCGCGACAGGGCGGCCCTCGAGCAGTACGTC. Its translation: CASSRDRAALEQYV.